This entry is about one T cell receptor (beta chain). Its antigen is still unknown. This sample's TCRbeta library carried unique molecular identifier barcodes. TCRdb analysed the PCR reads with MiXCR anew, one entry per CDR3 protein. The sample lists about 210,000 distinct CDR3 sequences, 17% occurring once. This specimen belongs to a study of T-cell reconstitution after alpha-beta-depleted transplantation in children. Study-level points and caveats: Alpha-beta T cells about two months after transplant reportedly derived from several hundred expanded graft clones. High day-60 TCRbeta diversity in some patients came from surviving recipient T cells and thymic progenitors.

This CDR3 spans 13 amino acids. V was trimmed by 2 bases and J by 6 bases, leaving 11 bases between them. Germline-derived CDR1 and CDR2 are SEHNR and FQNEAQ (reference sequence). The receptor comes from a male patient aged 2 to 9 who had a stem cell transplant for acute lymphoblastic leukemia, so the T cells may come from the graft donor. This material consisted of PBMCs, mostly from graft donor cells, taken 360 days after TCRalphabeta/CD19-depleted stem cell transplant. The rearrangement joins TRBV7-9 to TRBJ2-7; D gene ambiguous. The CDR3, as DNA: TGTGCCAGCAGCTTACTGACTTCTGGCGAGCAGTACTTC. It codes for CASSLLTSGEQYF.